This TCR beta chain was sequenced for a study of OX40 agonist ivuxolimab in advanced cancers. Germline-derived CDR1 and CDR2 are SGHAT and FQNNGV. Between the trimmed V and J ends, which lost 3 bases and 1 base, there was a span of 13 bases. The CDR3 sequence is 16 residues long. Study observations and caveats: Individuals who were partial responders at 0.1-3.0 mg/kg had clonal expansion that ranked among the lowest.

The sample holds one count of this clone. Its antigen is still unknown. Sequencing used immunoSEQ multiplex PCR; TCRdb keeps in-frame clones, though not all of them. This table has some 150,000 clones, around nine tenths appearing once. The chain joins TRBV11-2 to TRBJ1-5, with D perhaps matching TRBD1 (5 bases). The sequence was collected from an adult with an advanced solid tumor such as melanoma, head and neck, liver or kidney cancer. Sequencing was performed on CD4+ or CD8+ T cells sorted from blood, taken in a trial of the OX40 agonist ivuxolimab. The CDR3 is CASSLQQGSSNQPQHF. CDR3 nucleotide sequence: TGTGCCAGCAGCTTGCAGCAGGGAAGCAGCAATCAGCCCCAGCATTTT.